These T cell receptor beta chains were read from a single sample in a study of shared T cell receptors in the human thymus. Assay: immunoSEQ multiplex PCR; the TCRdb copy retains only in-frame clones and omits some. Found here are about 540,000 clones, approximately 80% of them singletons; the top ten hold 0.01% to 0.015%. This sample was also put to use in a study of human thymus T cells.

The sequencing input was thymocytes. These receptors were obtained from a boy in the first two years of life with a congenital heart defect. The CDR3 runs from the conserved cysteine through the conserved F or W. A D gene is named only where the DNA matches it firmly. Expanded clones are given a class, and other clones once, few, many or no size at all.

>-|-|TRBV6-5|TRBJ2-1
TGTGCCAGCACCAAAAGCCCCGACAATGAGCAGTTCTTC
CASTKSPDNEQFF
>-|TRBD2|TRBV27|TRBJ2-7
TGTGCCAGCAGCCACGGGGAGGCTAGCGGGAGGGGATCCTACGAGCAGTACTTC
CASSHGEASGRGSYEQYF
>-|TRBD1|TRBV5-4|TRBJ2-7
TGTGCCAGCAGCTCCGCACAGGGGTCTTCCTACGAGCAGTACTTC
CASSSAQGSSYEQYF
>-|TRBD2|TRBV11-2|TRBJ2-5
TGTGCCAGCAGCTCCCGTTACAAGCGGGAGTCCGAGACCCAGTACTTC
CASSSRYKRESETQYF
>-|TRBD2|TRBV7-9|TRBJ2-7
TGTGCCAGCAGCCCGACGGTACTAGCGTCCTCCTACGAGCAGTACTTC
CASSPTVLASSYEQYF
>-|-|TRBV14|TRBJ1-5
TGTGCCAGCAGCCAACGGAGGCTGGAGGAAGAACAGCCCCAGCATTTT
CASSQRRLEEEQPQHF
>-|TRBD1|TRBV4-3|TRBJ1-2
TGCGCCAGCAGCCAAGAAACCGACAGGGCTGAGGGTGGCTACACCTTC
CASSQETDRAEGGYTF
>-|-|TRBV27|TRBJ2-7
TGTGCCAGCAGTAATAGCGCGAGCTACGAGCAGTACTTC
CASSNSASYEQYF
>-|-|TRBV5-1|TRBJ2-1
TGCGCCAGCAGCTTGGATCTCCAAGCGAACAATGAGCAGTTCTTC
CASSLDLQANNEQFF
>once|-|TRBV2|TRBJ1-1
TGTGCCAGCAGGGCACCTACAGGGATCCGCACTGAAGCTTTCTTT
CASRAPTGIRTEAFF
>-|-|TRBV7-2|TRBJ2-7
TGTGCCAGCAGCTTACAGACCGATCGAGCAGGCTACGAGCAGTACTTC
CASSLQTDRAGYEQYF
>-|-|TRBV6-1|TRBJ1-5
TGTGCCAGCAGTCGGCAGGGCAATCAGCCCCAGCATTTT
CASSRQGNQPQHF
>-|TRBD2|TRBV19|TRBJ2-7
TGTGCCAGTAGTGTGGGACTAGCGGGAGGCTACGAGCAGTACTTC
CASSVGLAGGYEQYF
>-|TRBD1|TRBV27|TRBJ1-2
TGTGCCAGCAGCCGGAATAGACAGGGGGCTAACTATGGCTACACCTTC
CASSRNRQGANYGYTF
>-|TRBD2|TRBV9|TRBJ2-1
TGTGCCAGCAGCGTAGTAGATAGCGGGAGGGCCGAGTTCTTC
CASSVVDSGRAEFF
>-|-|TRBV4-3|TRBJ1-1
TGCGCCAGCAGCCCTGAGGTAGTCCTGAACACTGAAGCTTTCTTT
CASSPEVVLNTEAFF
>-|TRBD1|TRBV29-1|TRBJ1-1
TGCAGCGTTGAGGGGGACAGCGGATTGGGAAACACTGAAGCTTTCTTT
CSVEGDSGLGNTEAFF
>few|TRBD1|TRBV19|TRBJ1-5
TGTGCCACTCGACGGACAGGGCCTAATCAGCCCCAGCATTTT
CATRRTGPNQPQHF
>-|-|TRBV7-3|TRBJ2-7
TGTGCCAGCAGCTTATTCGGCTCCTACGAGCAGTACTTC
CASSLFGSYEQYF
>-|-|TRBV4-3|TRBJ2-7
TGCGCCAGCAGCCAAGAAAGAGGTGTCAGCTCCTACGAGCAGTACTTC
CASSQERGVSSYEQYF
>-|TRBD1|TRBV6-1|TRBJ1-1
TGTGCCAGCAGGGCAAAGACAGGGAGTCCTGAAGCTTTCTTT
CASRAKTGSPEAFF
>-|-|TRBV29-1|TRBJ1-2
TGCAGCGTTGAAGAACAGGCCCCTATTGGCTACACCTTC
CSVEEQAPIGYTF
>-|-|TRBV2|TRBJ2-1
TGTGCCAGCAGTTCTCGGGAGCGCCACTACAATGAGCAGTTCTTC
CASSSRERHYNEQFF
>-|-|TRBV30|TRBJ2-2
TGTGCCTGGGGCTGCCGGAAAAGGGGGAACACCGGGGAGCTGTTTTTT
CAWGCRKRGNTGELFF
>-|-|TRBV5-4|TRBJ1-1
TGTGCCAGCAGCTCTGACAGCCCTGGAATGAACACTGAAGCTTTCTTT
CASSSDSPGMNTEAFF
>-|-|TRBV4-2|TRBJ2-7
TGTGCCAGCAGCCAAGAATCGGTTTACGAGCAGTACTTC
CASSQESVYEQYF
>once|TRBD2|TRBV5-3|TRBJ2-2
TGTGCCAGAAGTCCTAGCGGGTCTACCGGGGAGCTGTTTTTT
CARSPSGSTGELFF